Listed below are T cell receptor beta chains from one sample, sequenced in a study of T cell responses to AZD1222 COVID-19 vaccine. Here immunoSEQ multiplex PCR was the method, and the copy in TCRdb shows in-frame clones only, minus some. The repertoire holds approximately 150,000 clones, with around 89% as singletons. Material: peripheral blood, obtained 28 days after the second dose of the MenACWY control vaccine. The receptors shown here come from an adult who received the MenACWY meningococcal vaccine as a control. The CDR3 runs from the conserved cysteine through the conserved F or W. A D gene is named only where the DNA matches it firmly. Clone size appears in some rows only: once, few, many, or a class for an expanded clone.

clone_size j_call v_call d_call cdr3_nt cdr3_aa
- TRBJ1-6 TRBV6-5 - TGTGCCAGCAGTTACGGACTACGGGAGAATTCACCCCTCCACTTT CASSYGLRENSPLHF
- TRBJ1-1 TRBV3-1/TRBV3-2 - TGTGCCAGCAGCCCCAGAGGTGCTCTCCTGAACACTGAAGCTTTCTTT CASSPRGALLNTEAFF
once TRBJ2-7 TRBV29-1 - TGCAGCGTCGGAAAACAGAGTTCCGAGCAGTACTTC CSVGKQSSEQYF
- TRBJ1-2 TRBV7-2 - TGTGCCAGCAGCTTAGCGACAGGACGGGGAGGATTCGACTATGGCTACACCTTC CASSLATGRGGFDYGYTF
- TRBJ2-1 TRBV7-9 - TGTGCCAGCTCTCCGGACTACTACAATGAGCAGTTCTTC CASSPDYYNEQFF
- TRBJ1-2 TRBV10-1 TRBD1 TGCGCCAGCAGTGAGTACCGGACAGGACCCTATGGCTACACCTTC CASSEYRTGPYGYTF
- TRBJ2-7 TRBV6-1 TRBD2 TGTGCCAGCAATCTACCGGGAGGGCCTCATGAGCAGTACTTC CASNLPGGPHEQYF
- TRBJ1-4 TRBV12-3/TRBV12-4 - TGTGCCAGCTCAGGGACCTCAAATGAAAAACTGTTTTTT CASSGTSNEKLFF
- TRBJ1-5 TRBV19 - TGTGCCAGTAGTATAACCGGGGGACGGGGGTCCCCCAATCAGCCCCAGCATTTT CASSITGGRGSPNQPQHF
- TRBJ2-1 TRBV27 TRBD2 TGTGCCAGCAGTTTTAGCGGGAGCTCCTACAATGAGCAGTTCTTC CASSFSGSSYNEQFF
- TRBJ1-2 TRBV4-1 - TGCGCCAGCAGCCAGCTGACGAAGGAAAATGGCTACACCTTC CASSQLTKENGYTF